This TCR beta chain came from a study of shared clonotypes between healthy human individuals. Looking at the study overall: Per donor, three plates held CD4 naive cells, three held CD4 memory, two held CD8 naive and one held CD8 memory.

Remarks on this clone: The antigen remains undetermined.

Overall study findings and caveats: Among donors, sharing of clonotypes was expected to be affected by sequencing depth. Clonotype sharing across four donors was observed for around 5% of naive CD4 clonotypes. A reduction in generation probabilities was seen for non-shared clonotypes relative to those shared by all four donors.

This table comes from immunoSEQ multiplex PCR, and its TCRdb copy is limited to in-frame clones, with some not included. The repertoire has roughly 660,000 clones, less than 95% of them found once; the top ten carry more than 30%. Input material: memory CD8+ T cells from PBMCs. This sample's subset: CD45RO+ cells pooled with CCR7-negative TemRA cells. The origin of this receptor is a man aged 18 to 29 in good health. Some clones in this sample may be carry-over from other donors' samples.

CDR3 nucleotides: TGTGCCAGCAGCTTAGGTACAGGGGCCCCCCTTACCTTC. This sequence encodes CASSLGTGAPLTF. V gene TRBV11-2 combines with J gene TRBJ1-2, with 7 bases identical to TRBD1. V lost 1 base, J lost 14 bases, and 10 bases stayed unmatched. Germline V lookup: CDR1 SGHAT, CDR2 FQNNGV. CDR3 length equals 13 residues.